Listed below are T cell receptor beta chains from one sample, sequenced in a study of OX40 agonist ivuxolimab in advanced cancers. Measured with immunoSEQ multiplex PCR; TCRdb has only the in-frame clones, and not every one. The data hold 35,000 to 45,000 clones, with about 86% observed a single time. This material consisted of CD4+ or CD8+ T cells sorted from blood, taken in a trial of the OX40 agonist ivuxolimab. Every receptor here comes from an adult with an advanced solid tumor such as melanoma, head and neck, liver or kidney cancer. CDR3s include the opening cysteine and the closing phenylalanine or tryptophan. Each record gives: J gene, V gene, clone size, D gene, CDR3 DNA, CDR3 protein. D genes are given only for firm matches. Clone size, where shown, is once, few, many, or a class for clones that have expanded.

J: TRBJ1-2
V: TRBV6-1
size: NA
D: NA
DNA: TGTGCCAGCAGTGAAGGATGGGGGGGGGCCGAAAGGAGCTATGGCTACACCTTC
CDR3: CASSEGWGGAERSYGYTF

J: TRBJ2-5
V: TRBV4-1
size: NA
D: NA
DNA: TGCGCCAGCAGCCAAGAAGTTTACTCAAAGACCCAGTACTTC
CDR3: CASSQEVYSKTQYF

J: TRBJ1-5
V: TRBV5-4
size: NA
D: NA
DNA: TGTGCCAGCAGCTTACATCAGCCCCAGCATTTT
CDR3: CASSLHQPQHF

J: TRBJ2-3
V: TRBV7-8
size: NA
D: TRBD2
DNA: TGTGCCAGCAGCTTAGTGGGGACTAGCGGACTCACAGATACGCAGTATTTT
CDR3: CASSLVGTSGLTDTQYF

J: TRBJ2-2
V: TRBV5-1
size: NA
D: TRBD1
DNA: TGCGCCAGCAGTCGCCAGACAGGGGCGAACACCGGGGAGCTGTTTTTT
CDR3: CASSRQTGANTGELFF

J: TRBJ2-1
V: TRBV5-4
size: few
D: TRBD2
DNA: TGTGCCAGCAGCCCAGCGGGGGGGACATTAAATGAGCAGTTCTTC
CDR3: CASSPAGGTLNEQFF

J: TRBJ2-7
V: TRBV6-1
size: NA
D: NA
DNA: TGTGCCATCCTGGTCGAAAGACTATACTCCTACGAGCAGTACTTC
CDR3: CAILVERLYSYEQYF

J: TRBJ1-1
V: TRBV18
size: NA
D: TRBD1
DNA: TGTGCCAGCTCACCAGTCGCCGGGACAGGGTATAGTACTGAAGCTTTCTTT
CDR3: CASSPVAGTGYSTEAFF

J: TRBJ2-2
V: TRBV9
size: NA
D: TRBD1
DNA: TGTGCCAGCAGCGCCCGGGACAGGGTGAGGACCGGGGAGCTGTTTTTT
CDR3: CASSARDRVRTGELFF

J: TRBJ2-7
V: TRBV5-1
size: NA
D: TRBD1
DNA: TGCGCCAGCAGCTTCTCCGGGACAGCTCCTAAAGAGCAGTACTTC
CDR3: CASSFSGTAPKEQYF

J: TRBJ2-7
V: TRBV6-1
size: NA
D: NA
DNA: TGTGCCACCAGGGGGATGTCGGGGGGCCCCTACGAGCAGTACTTC
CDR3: CATRGMSGGPYEQYF

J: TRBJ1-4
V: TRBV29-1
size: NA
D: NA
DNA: TGCAGCGTTGTTGGTGCAACTAATGAAAAACTGTTTTTT
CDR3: CSVVGATNEKLFF

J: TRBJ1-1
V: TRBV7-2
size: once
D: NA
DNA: TGTGCCAGCAGCTTACGGGGGGCCACTGAAGCTTTCTTT
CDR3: CASSLRGATEAFF

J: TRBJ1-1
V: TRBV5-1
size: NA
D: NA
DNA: TGCGCCAGCAGCCGTACCGGGGGGAACACTGAAGCTTTCTTT
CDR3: CASSRTGGNTEAFF

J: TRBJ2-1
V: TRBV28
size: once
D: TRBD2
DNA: TGTGCCAGCAGTGACCCGGGACTAAGTCAGTTGCAGTTCTTC
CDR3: CASSDPGLSQLQFF

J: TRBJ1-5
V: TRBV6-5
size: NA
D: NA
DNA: TGTGCCAGCAGTCCCCTCGGGCCGTTTCAGCCCCAGCATTTT
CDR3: CASSPLGPFQPQHF

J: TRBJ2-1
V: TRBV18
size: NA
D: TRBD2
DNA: TGTGCCAGCTCACCGATAGCGGGGGGATCCAATGAGCAGTTCTTC
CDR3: CASSPIAGGSNEQFF

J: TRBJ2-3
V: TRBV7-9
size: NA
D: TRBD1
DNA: TGTGCCAGCAGCTTCAGAAGGACAGGGAGCACAGATACGCAGTATTTT
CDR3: CASSFRRTGSTDTQYF

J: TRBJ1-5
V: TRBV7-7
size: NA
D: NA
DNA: TGTGCTAGCAGCTTAGCAGGGGAGAGGAGCAATCAGCCCCAGCATTTT
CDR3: CASSLAGERSNQPQHF

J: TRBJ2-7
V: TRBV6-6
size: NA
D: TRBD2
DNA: TGTGCCAGCAGAACCGGGACTAGGCCAGGCGAGCAGTACTTC
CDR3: CASRTGTRPGEQYF

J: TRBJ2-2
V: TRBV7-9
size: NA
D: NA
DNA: TGTGCCAGCAGCTTAGAAAGGGGCGGGGACACCGGGGAGCTGTTTTTT
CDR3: CASSLERGGDTGELFF

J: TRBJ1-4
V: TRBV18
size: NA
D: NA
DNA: TGTGCCAGCTCATCGGTTCAGGTTGCAACTAATGAAAAACTGTTTTTT
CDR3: CASSSVQVATNEKLFF

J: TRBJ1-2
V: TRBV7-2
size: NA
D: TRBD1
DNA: TGTGCCAGCAGCGCAGGGGGGGTATTTCGTAACTATGGCTACACCTTC
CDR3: CASSAGGVFRNYGYTF

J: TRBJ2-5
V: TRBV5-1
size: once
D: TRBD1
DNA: TGCGCCAGCAGCTGGGGGGACAGGCCACCGGGGACCCAGTACTTC
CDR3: CASSWGDRPPGTQYF

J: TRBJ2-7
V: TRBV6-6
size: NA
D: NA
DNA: TGTGCCAGCAGTTACTCGGGGGGAGTTTCCTACGAGCAGTACTTC
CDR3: CASSYSGGVSYEQYF

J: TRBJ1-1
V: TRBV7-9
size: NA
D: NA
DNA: TGTGCCAGCAGCTTGGGAGGGAGCACTGAAGCTTTCTTT
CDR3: CASSLGGSTEAFF

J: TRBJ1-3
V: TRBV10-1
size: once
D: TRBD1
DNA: TGCGCCAGCGGGACAGGAATCGCTGGAAACACCATATATTTT
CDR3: CASGTGIAGNTIYF

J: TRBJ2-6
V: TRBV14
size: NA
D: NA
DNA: TGTGCCAGCAGCCAAGTCAGGGGTCGTACTGGGGCCAACGTCCTGACTTTC
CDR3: CASSQVRGRTGANVLTF

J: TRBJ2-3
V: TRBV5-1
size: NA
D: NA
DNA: TGCGCCAGCAGCAGGGACTTGTCGCCAGGCACAGATACGCAGTATTTT
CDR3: CASSRDLSPGTDTQYF

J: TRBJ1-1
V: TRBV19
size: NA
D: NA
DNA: TGTGCCAGTACCCGGGGAGGGCAGGCGATGAACACTGAAGCTTTCTTT
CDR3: CASTRGGQAMNTEAFF

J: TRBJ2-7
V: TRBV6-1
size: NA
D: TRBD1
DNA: TGTGCCAGCAGCTCGGACAGGTTGATCTCCTACGAGCAGTACTTC
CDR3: CASSSDRLISYEQYF

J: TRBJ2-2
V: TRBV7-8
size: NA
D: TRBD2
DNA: TGTGCCAGCAGCTCTAGCGGGCCCGGCGGGGAGCTGTTTTTT
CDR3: CASSSSGPGGELFF

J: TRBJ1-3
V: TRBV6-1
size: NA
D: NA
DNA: TGTGCCAGCAGTGAAGGCAGCTTAGGAAACACCATATATTTT
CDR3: CASSEGSLGNTIYF

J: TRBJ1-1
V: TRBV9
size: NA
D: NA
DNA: TGTGCCAGCAGCGTAGTCGAGAGTGACACTGAAGCTTTCTTT
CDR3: CASSVVESDTEAFF

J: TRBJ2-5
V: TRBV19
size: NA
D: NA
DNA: TGTGCCAGTAGTATGGTAGGGTACCAAGAGACCCAGTACTTC
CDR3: CASSMVGYQETQYF

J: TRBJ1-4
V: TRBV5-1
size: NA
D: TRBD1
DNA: TGCGCCAGCAGCTTGGTAGGGAGGACAGGGGTTGAAAAACTGTTTTTT
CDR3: CASSLVGRTGVEKLFF

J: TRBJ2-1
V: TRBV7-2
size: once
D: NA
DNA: TGTGCCAGCAGCTTAGCGGCGCGGTCGTACAATGAGCAGTTCTTC
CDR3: CASSLAARSYNEQFF

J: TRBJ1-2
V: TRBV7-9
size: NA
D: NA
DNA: TGTGCCAGCAGCTTAGCGGTGGGACGTGCTTGCACCTTC
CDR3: CASSLAVGRACTF

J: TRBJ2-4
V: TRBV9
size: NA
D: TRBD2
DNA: TGTGCCAGCAGTTCGCGGGGGATCGGCATTCAGTACTTC
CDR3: CASSSRGIGIQYF

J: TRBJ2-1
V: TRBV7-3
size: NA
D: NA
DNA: TGTGCCAGCAGCTTATCGGCAGTCGCTTCCTACAATGAGCAGTTCTTC
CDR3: CASSLSAVASYNEQFF

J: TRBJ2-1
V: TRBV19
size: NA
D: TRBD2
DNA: TGTGCCACCTCGGGACTAGGAAATGAGCAGTTCTTC
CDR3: CATSGLGNEQFF

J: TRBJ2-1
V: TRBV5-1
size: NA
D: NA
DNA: TGCGCCAGCAGCTTGGTCGGGGAATCCTACAATGAGCAGTTCTTC
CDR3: CASSLVGESYNEQFF